This T cell receptor beta chain appears in the sequencing data of a study of metastatic and nonmetastatic thyroid tumors. Study-level background: Repertoires were compared across blood and tumor or nodule tissue from malignant and benign thyroid patients.

No patient received treatment before thyroid surgery. Findings of the study overall: In blood and tumor, TCR beta diversity was reportedly significantly higher in malignant thyroid tumors than in benign nodules.

This clone was found many times. Its specificity is not known. Original data processing: The study took CDR3 differences across clinicopathological groups and made a distant-metastasis classifier for papillary thyroid cancer from them. Through MiXCR, TCRdb re-clonotyped the PCR reads. TCRdb's processing, not the authors' own work, is the source of the V and J calls. The table includes approximately 15,000 clones, roughly 29% detected once. Material: tumor tissue. This sequence originates from a male donor with papillary thyroid cancer or a benign thyroid nodule (not recorded which). Some clones in this sample may be carry-over from other donors' samples.

The CDR3 DNA follows: TGTGCCAGTAGTACCCCCCAGGGGGCTTACACCGGGGAGCTGTTTTTT. It translates to CASSTPQGAYTGELFF. This chain connects TRBV19 to TRBJ2-2; 8 bases map to TRBD1. From germline, CDR1 is LNHDA and CDR2 SQIVND (reference sequence). This CDR3 region has 16 residues. Trimming at V came to 4 bases and at J to 3 bases, leaving 7 bases not matched to a gene.